This entry features one T cell receptor beta chain sequence. As yet, its antigen is unknown. This sample was included in a study of CXCR3-negative and CXCR3-positive naive CD8 T cells. The CDR3 spans 15 residues. The germline CDR1 and CDR2 sequences are SGHAT and FQNNGV. Sorting yielded triplicates of hundreds of thousands of cells for each CD8+ T cell subset. The libraries of TRB cDNA were prepared using 5' RACE with UMI labels. TCRdb reworked the 5' RACE reads into one entry per CDR3 protein, no DNA. This repertoire includes 100,000 to 150,000 distinct CDR3 sequences. Study results and caveats: From TRB CDR3 properties, TCR strength was inferred; surface CD5 did not differ between naive subsets. High diversity, comparable across both naive subsets, contrasted with much lower diversity in memory CD8+ cells.

The clonotype was recovered from a human donor in good health. Some clones in this sample may be carry-over from other donors' samples. This sequence joins TRBV11-2 and TRBJ2-1; no DNA is available, so the TRBD1 call from TCRdb remains unchecked. Sequenced material: naive CXCR3- CD8+ T cells from blood. Subset described: CD45RO-CCR7+CD27+CD95- naive CD8+ T cells lacking CXCR3 (TNR3-). CDR3 protein: CASSPGQGAYNEQFF.